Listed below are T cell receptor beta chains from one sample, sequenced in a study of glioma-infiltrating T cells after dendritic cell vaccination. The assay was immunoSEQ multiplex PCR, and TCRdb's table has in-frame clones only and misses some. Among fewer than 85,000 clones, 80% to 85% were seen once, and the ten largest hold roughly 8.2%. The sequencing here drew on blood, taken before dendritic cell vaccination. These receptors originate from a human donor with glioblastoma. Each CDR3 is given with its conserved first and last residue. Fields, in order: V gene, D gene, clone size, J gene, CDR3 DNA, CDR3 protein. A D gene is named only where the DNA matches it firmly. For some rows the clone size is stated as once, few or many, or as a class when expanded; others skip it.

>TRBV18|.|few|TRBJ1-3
TGTGCCAGCTCACCCTTCTACGAATCTGGAAACACCATATATTTT
CASSPFYESGNTIYF
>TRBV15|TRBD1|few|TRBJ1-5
TGTGCCACCAGCAGAGATTCAGGACAGGGGTTACAGCCCCAGCATTTT
CATSRDSGQGLQPQHF
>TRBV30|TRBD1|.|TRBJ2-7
TGTGCCTGGAACCGGGACAGCAACGAGCAGTACTTC
CAWNRDSNEQYF
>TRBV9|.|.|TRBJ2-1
TGTGCCAGCAGCTTTACAGGGAATGAGCAGTTCTTC
CASSFTGNEQFF
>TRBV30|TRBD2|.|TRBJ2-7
TGTGCCTGGAGCGGGGGGAATGCTGGCGAGCAGTACTTC
CAWSGGNAGEQYF
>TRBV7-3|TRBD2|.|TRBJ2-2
TGTGCCAGCAGCTTATCTGGACTAGCGGGGGCCACCGGGGAGCTGTTTTTT
CASSLSGLAGATGELFF
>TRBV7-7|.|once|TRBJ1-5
TGTGCTAGCACCCCGAGACGACACATACATAGAGATACCAATCAGCCCCAGCATTTT
CASTPRRHIHRDTNQPQHF
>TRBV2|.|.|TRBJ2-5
TGTGCCAGCAGCCTCCGGGTTTCAGGGAAGACCCAGTACTTC
CASSLRVSGKTQYF
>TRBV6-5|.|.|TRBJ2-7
TGTGCCAGCAGCCCCGGGGTGCCAAACGAGCAGTACTTC
CASSPGVPNEQYF
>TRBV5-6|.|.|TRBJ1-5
TGTGCCAGCAGCTTGGGACAGGTTGGGAATCAGCCCCAGCATTTT
CASSLGQVGNQPQHF
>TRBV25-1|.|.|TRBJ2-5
TGTGCCAGCAGTGATACAGACCAAGAGACCCAGTACTTC
CASSDTDQETQYF
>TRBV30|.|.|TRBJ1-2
TGTGCCTGGAGTGTCAAAACGGGGGGCTACACCTTC
CAWSVKTGGYTF
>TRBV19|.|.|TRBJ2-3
TGTGCCAGTAGTGAGCTAGCCCAAACAGATACGCAGTATTTT
CASSELAQTDTQYF
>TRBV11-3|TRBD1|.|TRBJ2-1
TGTGCCAGCGCCGGACAGGGGATTAGCGAGTCCCCCTACAATGAGCAGTTCTTC
CASAGQGISESPYNEQFF
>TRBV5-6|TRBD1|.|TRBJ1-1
TGTGCCAGCAGCTTGGCGGGACAGTGGAACACTGAAGCTTTCTTT
CASSLAGQWNTEAFF
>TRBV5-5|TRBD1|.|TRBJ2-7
TGTGCCAGCAGCTTCGGACAGGGGATAACCTACGAGCAGTACTTC
CASSFGQGITYEQYF
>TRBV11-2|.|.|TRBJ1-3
TGTGCCAGCAGCTTAGAAAGAGCCTCTGGAAACACCATATATTTT
CASSLERASGNTIYF
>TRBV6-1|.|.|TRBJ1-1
TGTGCCAGCAGTGAATTTGGAGGAGGGACTGAAGCTTTCTTT
CASSEFGGGTEAFF
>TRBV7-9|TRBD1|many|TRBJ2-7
TGTGCCAGCAGCCTCGGACAGGGGCTTGCCTACGAGCAGTACTTC
CASSLGQGLAYEQYF
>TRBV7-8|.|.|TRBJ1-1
TGTGCCAGCAGCTTAGGTACACGGGGGAACACTGAAGCTTTCTTT
CASSLGTRGNTEAFF
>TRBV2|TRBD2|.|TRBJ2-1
TGTGCCAGCAGTGATTCCGGGGGGGCCTCCTACAATGAGCAGTTCTTC
CASSDSGGASYNEQFF
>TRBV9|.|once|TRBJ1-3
TGTGCCAGCAGCGTAGCAGGGGCTGGAAACACCATATATTTT
CASSVAGAGNTIYF
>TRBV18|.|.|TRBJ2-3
TGTGCCAGCTCACTACAGGGATATTACACAGATACGCAGTATTTT
CASSLQGYYTDTQYF
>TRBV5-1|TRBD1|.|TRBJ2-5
TGCGCCAGCAGCTTCAATACTGACAGGGGAGAGACCCAGTACTTC
CASSFNTDRGETQYF